In this sample, the clone carrying this T cell receptor (beta chain) turned up once. Its antigen is as yet unknown. This record comes from a study of T cell responses to AZD1222 COVID-19 vaccine. Study observations and caveats: There were mostly white British donors and more females than males, and clonal diversity was possibly underestimated. Unmutated variant regions are reportedly the target of nearly half of TCRs that are spike-specific. Two AZD1222 doses significantly raised spike-specific TCR breadth and depth over controls. CD4 TCRs associated with vaccination spanned spike, dominating at 160-218 and 743-854.

TCRdb's table, derived via immunoSEQ multiplex PCR, lists solely in-frame clones and lacks some. The sample records approximately 93,000 clones, over 75% being singletons. The trim removed 7 bases at V and 6 bases at J, leaving 4 bases unmatched. The CDR3 spans 12 residues. The germline V gene encodes CDR1 ENHRY and CDR2 SYGVKD. V is TRBV10-3 and J is TRBJ1-2, with 8 bases aligning to TRBD1. The sequence derives from an adult who received the AZD1222 COVID-19 vaccine. The sample consisted of peripheral blood, taken 28 days after the second AZD1222 dose. CDR3 loop: CAIKSGGDGYTF. The CDR3 nucleotides read TGTGCCATCAAATCAGGGGGCGATGGCTACACCTTC.